This T cell receptor (beta chain) was captured in a study of vaccination and CD4 T cells after COVID-19 (dated by TCRdb to 2021 to 2024). Background for the entire study: SARS-CoV-2 positivity had been established in the convalescent patients by nasal swab PCR, and mild disease was recorded in nine of these patients and severe disease in one. The convalescent cohort comprised six males and four females, including two Hispanic individuals, seven Caucasians, two Asians and one multiracial person. Participants received two doses of either the Pfizer-BioNTech BNT162b2 vaccine (n=8) or the Moderna mRNA-1273 vaccine (n=2). Post-COVID blood samples from convalescent patients were collected a median of roughly 100 days after diagnosis, with a range of roughly 35 to 180 days. Post-vaccine blood samples were taken a median of approximately 76 days after the second vaccine dose, with a range of roughly 14 to 250 days. Overlapping spike peptide pools from SARS-CoV-2 and from the common cold coronaviruses HCoV-NL63, HCoV-OC43 and HCoV-229E were used as culture stimuli. In control cultures, a CEFX viral epitope pool was used as positive control, an HIV-1 Nef peptide pool was used as negative control, or no peptide was added. In around 10 COVID-19 convalescent patients and a handful of infection-naive healthy vaccine recipients, researchers compared the spike-specific CD4+ TCR repertoire from before mRNA vaccination with the repertoire from after. General findings and caveats noted by the study authors: Of the vaccine-specific clones found in convalescent patients, nearly all (304 of 307) were mono-reactive for SARS-CoV-2 spike instead of being cross-reactive with common cold coronaviruses. The study included relatively few convalescent patients and did not analyze early timepoints after natural infection. In convalescent patients, a median roughly 86% of post-vaccine SARS-CoV-2-reactive clones were detected only after vaccination, suggesting vaccine-specific priming. The median count of SARS-CoV-2-reactive clonotypes went up from 20 to 25 after infection to about 40 after vaccination, although the change was not significant.

The protocol used for the library was PCR. At the Johns Hopkins FTIC core, DNA from the cultured CD4+ T cells underwent TCR sequencing with the Oncomine TCR Beta short-read assay. The QIAamp micro DNA kit was used to extract genomic DNA from the cultured CD4+ T cells. The Oncomine TCR Beta libraries from cultured CD4+ T cells were pooled using unique dual indexes and then sequenced on an Illumina iSeq 100. Turning to the authors' computational methods: Non-productive sequences were removed, and CDR3s not starting with C, not ending with F or W, or shorter than 7 amino acids were discarded. The MANAFEST web application identified antigen-specific clonotypes by comparing peptide-stimulated wells against reference wells and other culture wells. Positive clones required FDR below 0.05, an odds ratio above 5, and productive frequency above 0.1% in at least two of three replicate wells. A clonotype counted as cross-reactive if it showed significant expansion both in the SARS-CoV-2 spike wells and in at least one common cold coronavirus spike condition. CDR3 homology was assessed with Levenshtein distances (stringdist) and unrooted phylogenetic trees (ape) in R version 3.6.1. TCRdb redid the processing of the public reads, applying fastp at Q25 and MiXCR, and retained in-frame beta chains. CDR3 protein sequences are deduplicated, and each keeps its most common genes and DNA. For this entry, the V and J calls and clone size follow TCRdb and not the study's own pipeline. This sample comprises almost 15,000 distinct CDR3 sequences, 53% of them detected only once. Of the sample, about 5% falls within the top ten clones.

About this clonotype: What this receptor recognizes is not known. The record has no base qualities; no much larger clone is one base away.

The meaning of the sample's treatment or condition label: roughly ten-day PBMC culture with coronavirus spike peptide pools or control peptides (ViraFEST assay). The study used the ViraFEST assay, which expanded antigen-specific T cells with peptide pools and then identified expanded clonotypes by TCR sequencing. Positive SARS-CoV-2 PCR tests in the convalescent patients dated from March to December 2020, before Alpha, Beta and Delta variants emerged in the United States. PBMCs were cultured at around 2 million per well in IMDM supplemented with 5% human AB serum and 8.5 to 10 IU/ml IL-2, with approximately 9.5 ug/ml peptide pools added. On days 3 and 7, half of the culture medium was replaced with fresh IL-2-containing medium. Once the cells had been in culture for about 10 days, the EasySep CD4+ T cell isolation kit was used to isolate CD4+ T cells by negative selection. Ficoll-Paque Plus gradient centrifugation was used to isolate PBMCs from whole blood, and the isolated PBMCs were then either used fresh or cryopreserved at -140C. Each culture condition was generally run in triplicate wells.

Germline trimming amounts to 3 bases on V and 8 bases on J, with 12 as the count of junction bases outside the gene matches. The CDR3 holds 15 amino acids from the cysteine to the phenylalanine. Only CDR3 DNA is held: 45 bases, read in frame from base 1. The germline V gene (reference sequence) gives CDR1 as SGHNT and CDR2 as YYREEE. The source was CD4+ T cells from blood, cultured in vitro, collected before SARS-CoV-2 vaccination. The rearranged segments are TRBV5-4 and TRBJ1-2, with 8 junctional bases fitting TRBD1. This sequence originates from a human donor who had recovered from COVID-19. The encoded CDR3 is CASSYLRTGTGGYTF. The sequenced DNA: TGTGCCAGCAGCTATCTCCGAACCGGGACAGGCGGCTACACCTTC.